This T cell receptor (beta chain) stems from a study of blood T cell repertoires in COVID-19. Study summary: T cells, B-cell-depleted T cells, or PBMCs provided the cDNA or gDNA that served as material.

The germline CDR1 and CDR2 sequences are LNHNV and YYDKDF (reference sequence). This CDR3 is 13 amino acids long. Trimming took off 6 bases at V and 2 bases at J, with 11 bases between the two ends. In the original processing: Amplification with reference gene primers provided the estimates of nucleated cell counts. The table came from immunoSEQ multiplex PCR; TCRdb's copy has only in-frame clones and leaves some out. The V and J calls and clone size are taken from that table; D and trimming were inferred from the DNA. The sample holds more than 75,000 clones, more than 75% seen once. The origin of this receptor is a woman of 80 years or more with active COVID-19. The chain combines TRBV15 with TRBJ2-7, with a tentative D call TRBD2 (6 bases). The specimen sequenced was peripheral blood. The CDR3 nucleotides are TGTGCCACCAGTCTAGCGAGAACCTACGAGCAGTACTTC. It codes for CATSLARTYEQYF.